This T cell receptor (beta chain) was captured by sequencing in a study of T-cell reconstitution after alpha-beta-depleted transplantation in children. Unique molecular identifiers were used in preparing the TCRbeta library. TCRdb ran MiXCR on the PCR reads and lists one entry per CDR3 protein. The sample contains hundreds of thousands of distinct CDR3 sequences, about 12% of which appear only once. Worth noting for this clonotype: Its specificity is not known.

Unmatched junction bases numbered 16, after V lost 2 bases and J lost 1 base. CDR1 is SGHVS, CDR2 FQNEAQ, per germline. The CDR3 is 20 amino acids. Study-level points and caveats: Several hundred rapidly expanded clones from non-depleted graft cells reportedly supplied alpha-beta T cells about two months post-transplant. Newly produced T cells mostly provided counts and TCRbeta diversity after one year, as hyperexpanded clones declined.

This clonotype was sampled from a girl aged 2-9 years with congenital amegakaryocytic thrombocytopenia, due to receive a stem cell transplant. The input for sequencing was PBMCs, taken before TCRalphabeta/CD19-depleted stem cell transplant. The rearrangement uses TRBV7-8 and TRBJ2-3; 9 bases align to TRBD2. The CDR3 here is CASSLFYPSGAEGGTDTQYF. CDR3 nucleotide sequence: TGTGCCAGCAGCTTATTTTACCCTAGCGGGGCAGAGGGGGGCACAGATACGCAGTATTTT. The whole variable domain, remainder taken from reference TRBV7-8 and TRBJ2-3, is GAGVSQSPRYKVAKRGQDVALRCDPISGHVSLFWYQQALGQGPEFLTYFQNEAQLDKSGLPSDRFFAERPEGSVSTLKIQRTQQEDSAVYLCASSLFYPSGAEGGTDTQYFGPGTRLTVL.